This T cell receptor beta chain stems from a study of T cells in Graves' hyperthyroidism and ophthalmopathy (dated by TCRdb to about 2019). For the wider study: Peripheral blood samples were taken at the time of initial diagnosis, prior to any treatment. The paper describes TCR Vbeta CDR3 sequencing of 130 to 150 peripheral blood samples, made up of approximately 40 ophthalmopathy patients, approximately 73 hyperthyroidism patients and some 17 progressor patients. The approximately 100 discovery patients were randomly divided into training and test sets at a 7:3 ratio. A discovery cohort of around 98 patients, 43 with Graves' ophthalmopathy and fewer than 65 with stable Graves' hyperthyroidism, was used to find distinguishing TCR V-J signatures. In addition, the study compared T-cell repertoires in thyroid tissue and in blood from roughly 6 Graves' hyperthyroidism patients. Prospective prediction of ophthalmopathy was tested in an independent validation cohort consisting of about 19 hyperthyroidism patients and more than 15 patients who later progressed to ophthalmopathy. After sampling, hyperthyroidism patients received methimazole starting at 30 mg daily, and ophthalmopathy patients received high-dose intravenous methylprednisolone.

For this clonotype: The clone's antigen remains unknown. The record has no base qualities; no much larger clone is one base away.

Amplification of TCR beta CDR3 regions was carried out from RNA transcripts. The TCR CDR3 was subjected to a first round of RT-PCR using the HTBI primer set and the Qiagen OneStep RT-PCR kit. Libraries were constructed in a second round of multiplex PCR, after which size selection and purification were carried out. Libraries were sequenced paired-end with 100 bp reads on an Illumina HiSeq2000. The published analysis was carried out like this. SOAPnuke was used to process the raw data, throwing out any read that contained adapters or uncalled bases, had a mean Phred below 15, or lacked an exact constant-primer or identifier match. COPE v1.2.5 was used to merge high-quality paired reads, and clonotypes were defined as unique nucleotide sequences. Clonotypes were aligned to IMGT TRBV, TRBD and TRBJ reference segments using MiTCR v1.1. Analysis was restricted to V-J combinations with a frequency above 0.0001, which covered 98% to 99.2% of repertoires. The TCS score was defined as F50 (clonal expansion) divided by E x V (chaos), with BLOSUM62-based TCRdist calculated between CDR3 peptides within each V-J. Welch's t-statistics and random forest reduced around 510 V-J features to 13, which were used in a naive Bayes classifier (R e1071). TCRdb cleaned the public reads at Q25 with fastp, built clones with MiXCR and kept in-frame beta chains. Merged by CDR3 protein, the rows form single entries marked with the most common genes and DNA. These V and J calls rely on TCRdb rather than the paper's analysis. In this sample the table shows 700,000 or so distinct CDR3 sequences, roughly 15% of which occur a single time. Approximately 8.4% of the sample comes from the top ten.

The study at large found these results: During validation, the model predicted progression to ophthalmopathy a median of about 5.9 months ahead of onset, with 60% to 71% sensitivity and 72.22% specificity. Most expanded thyroid clonotypes (frequency above 0.001) were also detected in blood, a finding suggesting that blood repertoires may reflect thyroid immune responses. A model built on a 13 V-J signature distinguished ophthalmopathy from stable hyperthyroidism, reaching approximately 89% sensitivity and about 81% specificity in cross-validation and 80%/75% in testing. No statistical method was used to fix the sample size in advance, and group allocation was not hidden from the investigators.

Graves' hyperthyroidism was defined as stable when no progression to ophthalmopathy occurred over 18 months of follow-up. Hyperthyroidism patients were aged 18 to 65 years and newly diagnosed, with disease duration of less than 2 months. Patients with uncontrolled infections, other autoimmune diseases, pregnancy or lactation were excluded. Clinical symptoms, serum thyroxine and TRAb, thyroid ultrasound, and orbital computed tomography formed the basis for the diagnoses. PBMCs were isolated from about 9.2 ml of fresh peripheral blood by Ficoll-Paque density gradient centrifugation. Total RNA was extracted using Trizol reagent, and RNA quality was assessed on an Agilent 2100 Bioanalyzer. The specimen was blood. This TCR was sampled from a man aged 18 to 29 with Graves' hyperthyroidism.

The CDR3 reads CASSLENQPQHF. The nucleotide sequence is given as TGTGCCAGCAGTTTGGAGAATCAGCCCCAGCATTTT. Rearrangement joined TRBV12-3 or TRBV12-4 to TRBJ1-5, with the D gene uncertain. The CDR3 measures 12 amino acids from cysteine to phenylalanine. Just the 36-base CDR3 DNA is kept, in frame starting at base 1. V gives up 3 bases and J gives up 4 bases, and the segment between their germline ends measures 4 bases.